The 23 T cell receptor beta chains below all came from one sample that was sequenced in a study of prognosis after radiotherapy for stage I lung cancer. Genomic DNA yielded TCR beta CDR3, amplified by two-round multiplex PCR. Gene-specific TRBV and TRBJ primers were used in PCR round one. TCRdb reanalysed the multiplex PCR reads using MiXCR and keeps one entry per CDR3 protein. The data show around 60,000 distinct CDR3 sequences, with about 25% seen just once and roughly 7.5% held by the top ten. The sample in question was PBMCs, obtained before or after stereotactic body radiation therapy (not recorded which). The receptors derive from a donor aged 50 or older with non-small cell lung cancer.

This clonotype was detected many times. V gene TRBV20-1 combines with J gene TRBJ1-2, with D tentatively TRBD1 (6 bases). The CDR3 runs 15 residues. The V gene lost 1 base and the J gene lost 7 bases, with 19 bases spanning the gap. CDR1 DFQATT and CDR2 SNEGSKA come from the germline V gene (reference sequence). CDR3 coding DNA: TGCAGTGCTAGAGTTGTGTCCGCAGGGGCCTCTGGCTACACCTTC. Protein: CSARVVSAGASGYTF.

This clonotype occurred many times. The gene calls are TRBV7-8 and TRBJ2-5; D unresolved. In germline, CDR1 is SGHVS, CDR2 FQNEAQ. The ends were cut back, 5 bases at V and 5 bases at J, with 18 bases in the middle. The CDR3 is made up of 15 amino acids. CDR3 sequence reads: CASSPKRRQRETQYF. CDR3 nucleotides: TGTGCCAGCAGCCCCAAGAGGCGGCAACGGGAGACCCAGTACTTC.

This clonotype was seen at least ten times. The chain employs TRBV19 and TRBJ2-7, with D possibly being TRBD1 (6 bases). With 7 bases removed from V and 6 bases from J, the gap between germline ends came to 13 bases. In germline, CDR1 is LNHDA, CDR2 SQIVND (reference sequence). The CDR3 is 12 residues long. DNA of the CDR3: TGTGCCAGTAACGACAGGCTCGGCGAGCAGTACTTC. This sequence encodes CASNDRLGEQYF.

A remark on this clonotype: The likely explanation is a read error, given a far larger clone one base away. The chain is built from TRBV19 and TRBJ2-4; 14 bases are a match to TRBD2. Germline V CDR1 and CDR2: LNHDA, SQIVND (reference sequence). The CDR3 length is 13 residues. CDR3 sequence: CASYGTSGGSKFF. CDR3 bases: TGTGCCAGCTACGGGACTAGCGGGGGTTCGAAGTTCTTC. Variable domain in full (rest from reference TRBV19 and TRBJ2-4): DGGITQSPKYLFRKEGQNVTLSCEQNLNHDAMYWYRQDPGQGLRLIYYSQIVNDFQKGDIAEGYSVSREKKESFPLTVTSAQKNPTAFYLCASYGTSGGSKFFGAGTRLSVL.

Ten or more counts support this clonotype. DNA for the CDR3: TGTGCCAGCAGTTCCTTACAGGGTGAGCAGTACTTC. Translating it yields CASSSLQGEQYF. This chain uses TRBV6-5 with TRBJ2-7; the D gene is possibly TRBD1 (6 bases). This CDR3 is built from 12 residues. CDR1 is MNHEY and CDR2 is SVGAGI in the germline V gene. V was clipped by 4 bases and J by 7 bases, with 11 bases between them.

This clonotype was seen repeatedly, ten times or more. The rearrangement links TRBV20-1 to TRBJ2-2; D ambiguous. V lost 6 bases, J lost 0 bases, and 11 bases lay in between. The CDR3 consists of 14 residues. Germline CDR1 is DFQATT and CDR2 is SNEGSKA (reference sequence). CDR3 bases: TGCAGTGCCCCTGACGGCGCGAACACCGGGGAGCTGTTTTTT. As protein: CSAPDGANTGELFF.

A remark on this clonotype: A single base separates this from a much larger clone, so it may be a read error. This likely comes from a read error, as the CDR3 has no conserved phenylalanine or tryptophan at its end. The genes are TRBV9 and TRBJ2-5; the match to TRBD2 covers 9 bases. This CDR3 contains 16 residues. CDR1 is SGDLS, CDR2 YYNGEE, per germline. J gave up 5 bases and V 0 bases, and 8 bases lay outside the gene matches. The CDR3 nucleotides are TGTGCCAGCAGCGTAGCTGGGCGGGGGGGCGGGGAGACCCAGTACTTG. Its protein product is CASSVAGRGGGETQYL.

The chain combines TRBV4-1 with TRBJ2-3; possible D gene TRBD2, 6 bases. V was clipped by 4 bases and J by 0 bases, with 8 bases between them. CDR3 length: 14 amino acids. Per germline, CDR1 MGHRA and CDR2 YSYEKL. CDR3 DNA: TGCGCCAGCAGCCCGCGGGATAGCACAGATACGCAGTATTTT. As protein: CASSPRDSTDTQYF.

Regarding this clonotype: This may arise from a read error, as a much more abundant clone is one base away. This chain uses TRBV30 with TRBJ1-5, with TRBD1 identical over 9 bases. The germline gives CDR1 GTSNPN, CDR2 SVGIG (reference sequence). The CDR3 contains 15 residues. The CDR3 DNA reads TGTGCCTGGAGTACAGGGGGCTCGAGCAGTCAGCCCCAGCATTTT. The encoded protein is CAWSTGGSSSQPQHF.

This clonotype is judged medium-sized. The J gene is TRBJ1-5, the V gene TRBV6-4; D possibly corresponds to TRBD1 (6 bases). V was trimmed by 5 bases and J by 7 bases, leaving 15 bases between them. The CDR3 is made up of 14 amino acids. Germline values: CDR1 MRHNA, CDR2 SNTAGT. Written as DNA, the CDR3 is TGTGCCAGCAGTTACGGGGGGGCAGGGCAGCCCCAGCATTTT. Its translation: CASSYGGAGQPQHF.

This clonotype was counted ten times or more. The genes are TRBV5-5 and TRBJ1-6, with D uncertain. The V end lost 0 bases, the J end lost 0 bases, and 7 bases lay between the germline ends. CDR1 and CDR2 from the germline V gene are SGHKS and YYEKEE (reference sequence). This CDR3 is built from 16 residues. CDR3 DNA sequence: TGTGCCAGCAGCTTGGCAGCGGGCTCCTATAATTCACCCCTCCACTTT. Translation: CASSLAAGSYNSPLHF.

This clonotype was picked up many times. The genes are TRBV7-9 and TRBJ1-2; unclear D gene. Germline CDR1 SEHNR, CDR2 FQNEAQ (reference sequence). The CDR3 runs 11 residues. Trimming stripped 6 bases from V and 6 bases from J, with 8 bases between. Here the CDR3 reads CASSREHGYTF. The CDR3 DNA is TGTGCCAGCAGTCGGGAGCATGGCTACACCTTC.

In the case of this clonotype: This may be a read error, as it is one base from a much larger clone. The rearrangement links TRBV4-2 to TRBJ2-7; TRBD1 or TRBD2 may be the D gene (7 bases each). Germline lookup yields CDR1 LGHNA and CDR2 YNFKEQ. The CDR3 totals 17 residues. The CDR3 reads CASSQDGQGGFTYEQCF. CDR3 in DNA: TGTGCCAGCAGCCAAGACGGTCAGGGGGGGTTCACCTACGAGCAGTGCTTC.

This clonotype was seen at least ten times. This chain uses TRBV7-2 with TRBJ1-5; possible D gene TRBD1, 5 bases. This CDR3 has 15 amino acids. V was cut by 0 bases and J by 2 bases, with 8 bases left in between. Germline CDR1 reads SGHTA; CDR2 reads FQGNSA. The CDR3 coding sequence is TGTGCCAGCAGCTTAGCAGGGGTGGGCAATCAGCCCCAGCATTTT. Its translation is CASSLAGVGNQPQHF.

This clonotype has a count of ten or more. The chain joins TRBV5-1 to TRBJ2-5; 9 bases match TRBD1. Germline V lookup: CDR1 SGHRS, CDR2 YFSETQ. The CDR3 loop spans 15 amino acids. V trimming: 3 bases; J trimming: 3 bases; junction bases outside the gene matches: 6. In nucleotides, the CDR3 is TGCGCCAGCAGCTACCGGGACAGGGAAGAAGAGACCCAGTACTTC. It translates to CASSYRDREEETQYF.

This clonotype is a singleton in its sample. This clone may be a read error of a much larger clone one base away. The rearrangement uses TRBV15 and TRBJ2-5, with 7 bases lining up with TRBD1. The CDR3 extends over 17 amino acids. Germline V lookup: CDR1 LNHNV, CDR2 YYDKDF (reference sequence). The CDR3 DNA follows: TGTGCCAACAGCAGAGTTGGGAAGAACAGGGGTCAGGAGACCCAGTACTTC. Encoded protein: CANSRVGKNRGQETQYF.

A remark on this clonotype: An end of the junction does not agree with germline; a read error may underlie this. The gene calls are TRBV6-1 and TRBJ2-6; D may be TRBD1 (5 bases). This CDR3 contains 15 residues. Germline CDR1 MNHNS, CDR2 SASEGT. The CDR3 sequence: CASNITNSGANALTF. CDR3 in DNA: TGTGCCAGCAACATCACGAACTCTGGGGCCAACGCCCTGACTTTC.

This clonotype was counted at least ten times. The chain is built from TRBV29-1 and TRBJ1-1; D is possibly TRBD1 (5 bases). Trimming pared 6 bases from V and 1 base from J, leaving 9 bases between. The germline gives CDR1 SQVTM, CDR2 ANQGSEA. The CDR3 has 12 amino acids. CDR3 DNA: TGCAGCGTAGGGACGGGGAACACTGAAGCTTTCTTT. This codes for CSVGTGNTEAFF.

This clonotype came up many times. CDR3 coding DNA: TGTGCCAGCAGTCGCTTTATGGGAGGTGATGGAAACACCATATATTTT. Its translation is CASSRFMGGDGNTIYF. V and J are TRBV6-1 and TRBJ1-3; D gene unclear. The CDR3 is 16 residues long. V was pared by 5 bases and J by 3 bases, with 17 bases between. Germline V gene sequence: CDR1 MNHNS, CDR2 SASEGT.

This clonotype showed up many times. The V gene is TRBV7-9, the J gene TRBJ2-7; tentatively, D is TRBD1 (6 bases). CDR3 size: 16 residues. Trimming shortened V by 4 bases and J by 6 bases, and 22 bases separated the two germline ends. Germline CDR1 reads SEHNR; CDR2 reads FQNEAQ (reference sequence). The CDR3 protein is CASSSSNQGWGGEQYF. The CDR3 DNA follows: TGTGCCAGCAGCTCCTCTAACCAGGGGTGGGGTGGCGAGCAGTACTTC.

This chain uses TRBV6-1 with TRBJ1-5, with D uncertain. This CDR3 is built from 13 residues. V gave up 3 bases and J gave up 0 bases, with 3 bases separating them. The germline V gene encodes CDR1 MNHNS and CDR2 SASEGT. CDR3 sequence (DNA): TGTGCCAGCAGTGACAATAGCAATCAGCCCCAGCATTTT. This encodes CASSDNSNQPQHF.

Points on this clonotype: Relative to the germline gene, one junction end is altered; a read error may explain this. V is TRBV6-1 and J is TRBJ2-6, with 9 nucleotides matching TRBD1. The germline gives CDR1 MNHNS, CDR2 SASEGT. The CDR3 contains 16 residues. CDR3 sequence: CASSRTGVSGDNVMTF. CDR3 bases: TGTGCCAGCAGTCGGACAGGGGTCTCTGGGGACAACGTCATGACTTTC.

This clonotype was found many times. The CDR3 here is CASSTGTALSNQPQHF. The CDR3 DNA reads as TGTGCCAGCAGTACCGGGACAGCTCTTAGCAATCAGCCCCAGCATTTT. V usage is TRBV6-1 and J usage is TRBJ1-5, with 7 bases that match TRBD1. CDR3 length: 16 residues. The V gene end was trimmed by 5 bases and the J gene end by 0 bases; junction bases not matched to a gene: 7. The V gene's germline CDR1 is MNHNS and CDR2 SASEGT.